Described below is a single TCR beta chain sequence and its context. The data were obtained in a study of shared clonotypes between healthy human individuals. Some clones are missing from TCRdb's copy, which holds only in-frame ones; the method was immunoSEQ multiplex PCR. The sample holds around 2,000,000 clones, 85% to 95% seen once. The CDR3 loop spans 16 amino acids. CDR1 is SGHVS and CDR2 is FNYEAQ in the germline V gene. V lost 0 bases, J lost 1 base, and 9 bases lay in between. Only CD45RO-negative cells positively selected for CCR7 counted as naive CD8 cells, so terminally differentiated effector memory CD45RA+ cells were excluded.

The chain carries TRBV7-6 and TRBJ1-4; no clear D. The sequenced material came from naive CD8+ T cells sorted from blood. The receptor's source is a man in his late teens or twenties in good health. This CDR3 reads CASSLARTGTNEKLFF. As DNA, the CDR3 is TGTGCCAGCAGCTTAGCGCGGACCGGAACTAATGAAAAACTGTTTTTT.